This T cell receptor beta chain appears in the sequencing data of a study of blood T cell repertoires in COVID-19. Study summary: Sources were T cells, B-cell-depleted T cells, or PBMCs; the material itself was cDNA or gDNA.

The CDR3 is 15 amino acids. Unmatched junction bases numbered 5, after V lost 5 bases and J lost 1 base. Germline loops: CDR1 MNHEY, CDR2 SVGEGT. Original analysis: The authors estimated nucleated cell counts from reference gene primer amplification. Only in-frame clones appear in the TCRdb table, and some are missing; sequencing was by immunoSEQ multiplex PCR. V, J and clone size were drawn from that table, and D and trimming were deduced from the DNA. The sample has 200,000 to 300,000 clones, 87% seen once. Sequenced material: peripheral blood. This rearrangement joins TRBV6-2 or TRBV6-3 to TRBJ2-5; 9 nucleotides align to TRBD1. The source is a man aged 18 to 35 with active or convalescent COVID-19. The CDR3 region is CASSTRDRVQETQYF. CDR3 in DNA: TGTGCCAGCAGTACCCGGGACAGGGTCCAAGAGACCCAGTACTTC.